This T cell receptor (beta chain) is from a study of vaccination and CD4 T cells after COVID-19. Study-wide background: Convalescent participants consisted of six males and four females, two being Hispanic.

Study conclusions and caveats: Nearly all convalescent vaccine-specific clones, 304 of 307, recognized only SARS-CoV-2 spike. Detection of a median roughly 84% of reactive clones in convalescent patients was confined to the period after vaccination.

The CDR3 has 16 residues. The J segment lost 0 bases and the V segment lost 6 bases, leaving 4 bases of the junction unmatched. CDR1 MNHNS and CDR2 SASEGT come from the germline V gene. The Oncomine TCR Beta short-read assay generated sequence data from the DNA of cultured CD4+ T cells. TCRdb re-called the PCR reads through MiXCR, storing one row per CDR3 protein. The data hold more than 13,000 distinct CDR3 sequences, with 30% observed a single time. The sample's treatment: roughly 11-day PBMC culture with coronavirus spike peptide pools or control peptides (ViraFEST assay). ViraFEST sequenced TCRs after peptide-pool expansion of antigen-specific T cells. Regarding this clonotype: The antigen is not known.

This sequence was found in a human donor with COVID-19. Sample: cultured CD4+ T cells from blood. V gene TRBV6-1 combines with J gene TRBJ1-6; 8 nucleotides match TRBD1. In DNA, the CDR3 is TGTGCCAGCAGGCGACAGGGGAGCTCCTATAATTCACCCCTCCACTTT. Protein product: CASRRQGSSYNSPLHF.